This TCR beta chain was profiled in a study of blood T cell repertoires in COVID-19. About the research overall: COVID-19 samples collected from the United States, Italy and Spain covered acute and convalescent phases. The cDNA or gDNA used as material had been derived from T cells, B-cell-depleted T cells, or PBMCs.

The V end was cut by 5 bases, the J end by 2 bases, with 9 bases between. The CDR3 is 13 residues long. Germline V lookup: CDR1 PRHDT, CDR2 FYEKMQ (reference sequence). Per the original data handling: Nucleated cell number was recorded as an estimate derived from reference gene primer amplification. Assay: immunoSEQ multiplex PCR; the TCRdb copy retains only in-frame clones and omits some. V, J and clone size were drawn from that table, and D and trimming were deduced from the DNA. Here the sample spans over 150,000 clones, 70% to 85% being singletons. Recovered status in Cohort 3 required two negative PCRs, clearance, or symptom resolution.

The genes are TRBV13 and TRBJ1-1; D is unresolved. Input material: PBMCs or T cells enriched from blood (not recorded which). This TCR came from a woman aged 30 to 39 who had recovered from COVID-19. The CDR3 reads CASSNTENTEAFF. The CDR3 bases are TGTGCCAGCAGCAACACAGAAAACACTGAAGCTTTCTTT. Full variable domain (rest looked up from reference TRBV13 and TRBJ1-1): AAGVIQSPRHLIKEKRETATLKCYPIPRHDTVYWYQQGPGQDPQFLISFYEKMQSDKGSIPDRFSAQQFSDYHSELNMSSLELGDSALYFCASSNTENTEAFFGQGTRLTVV.